Following are 26 T cell receptor beta chains from one sample sequenced in a study of blood T cell repertoires in COVID-19. TCRdb's table, derived via immunoSEQ multiplex PCR, lists solely in-frame clones and lacks some. The sample yields more than 200,000 clones, around 82% seen once. Sequencing was done on a sample of PBMCs or T cells enriched from blood (not recorded which). Receptor source: a woman aged 40 to 49 with acute COVID-19.

The V call is TRBV7-6, the J call TRBJ1-5; D may be TRBD1 (6 bases). Germline values: CDR1 SGHVS, CDR2 FNYEAQ. Deletions cut 1 base from V and 7 bases from J, with 14 bases between. CDR3 size: 15 residues. This CDR3 is CASSLETGGEQPQHF. DNA for the CDR3: TGTGCCAGCAGCTTAGAGACAGGAGGAGAACAGCCCCAGCATTTT.

The chain uses TRBV4-1 and TRBJ1-1; 9 positions match TRBD1. The length of the CDR3 is 13 residues. The V gene's germline CDR1 is MGHRA and CDR2 YSYEKL. The junction had 1 base not matched to a gene; V was cut back by 4 bases and J by 4 bases. In DNA, the CDR3 is TGCGCCAGCAGCCGGGACAGGGTCACTGAAGCTTTCTTT. Residues: CASSRDRVTEAFF.

The gene calls are TRBV7-8 and TRBJ2-2, with 11 bases identical to TRBD2. The trim removed 3 bases at V and 7 bases at J, leaving 7 bases unmatched. Looked up from germline, CDR1 is SGHVS and CDR2 is FQNEAQ. This CDR3 is built from 16 residues. The CDR3 nucleotides read TGTGCCAGCAGCTTGGTGACTAGCGGGATCAACGGGGAGCTGTTTTTT. It is translated as CASSLVTSGINGELFF.

The V and J genes are TRBV6-5 and TRBJ2-2, with 7 positions matching TRBD1. The junction had 10 bases not matched to a gene; V was cut back by 4 bases and J by 5 bases. This CDR3 is built from 16 residues. In germline, CDR1 is MNHEY, CDR2 SVGAGI. CDR3 in DNA: TGTGCCAGCAGTTCCGGGAAACAGGGGTTGACCGGGGAGCTGTTTTTT. This gives the protein CASSSGKQGLTGELFF.

This clone has a handful of counts. The chain joins TRBV7-8 to TRBJ2-3; the match to TRBD2 covers 12 bases. The V gene end was trimmed by 1 base and the J gene end by 6 bases; junction bases not matched to a gene: 11. CDR1 SGHVS and CDR2 FQNEAQ come from the germline V gene. This CDR3 comprises 18 residues. CDR3 residues: CASSLGLAGGSLMDTQYF. The CDR3 DNA sequence: TGTGCCAGCAGCTTAGGTCTAGCGGGAGGGTCCCTTATGGATACGCAGTATTTT.

J is TRBJ2-7 and V is TRBV14, with a weak D call TRBD1 (6 bases). CDR1 is SGHDN, CDR2 FVKESK, per germline. CDR3 size: 17 residues. V lost 4 bases and J 0 bases, leaving 19 bases between the germline ends. The CDR3 nucleotides read TGTGCCAGCAGCCCAAGAGGGGGACGGACACCCTCCTACGAGCAGTACTTC. This codes for CASSPRGGRTPSYEQYF.

This rearrangement joins TRBV28 to TRBJ1-2; D possibly corresponds to TRBD1 (6 bases). V gave up 4 bases and J gave up 5 bases, with 17 bases separating them. Germline V CDR1 and CDR2: MDHEN, SYDVKM. The CDR3 is made up of 15 amino acids. CDR3 loop: CASSSPGGLGYGYTF. The DNA for the CDR3 is TGTGCCAGCAGTTCCCCGGGGGGCCTAGGGTATGGCTACACCTTC.

The chain links TRBV6-5 to TRBJ1-2; no clear D. The CDR3 runs 15 residues. Germline V gene data show CDR1 as MNHEY and CDR2 as SVGAGI. Trimming removed 0 bases at V and 2 bases at J, with 10 bases between. Written as DNA, the CDR3 is TGTGCCAGCAGTTACTCGTCGGGGAACAACTATGGCTACACCTTC. Translating gives CASSYSSGNNYGYTF.

This clone appeared a single time. The V and J genes are TRBV28 and TRBJ1-2; tentative D call: TRBD1 (5 bases). Trimming removed 2 bases from V and 8 bases from J, with 9 bases in between. This CDR3 comprises 12 residues. CDR1 and CDR2 (germline): MDHEN, SYDVKM. The CDR3 is CASSLTGAGYTF. CDR3 nucleotides: TGTGCCAGCAGTTTAACAGGCGCCGGCTACACCTTC.

The chain joins TRBV7-2 to TRBJ2-5; D is possibly TRBD2 (5 bases). The CDR3 consists of 15 residues. Germline-derived CDR1 and CDR2 are SGHTA and FQGNSA. V gave up 5 bases and J gave up 4 bases, with 17 bases separating them. The CDR3 protein is CASSPGLPNIETQYF. For the CDR3, the DNA is TGTGCCAGCAGCCCCGGACTCCCCAACATAGAGACCCAGTACTTC.

The genes are TRBV7-8 and TRBJ1-1; D remains ambiguous. The germline V gene has CDR1 SGHVS and CDR2 FQNEAQ. This CDR3 region has 14 residues. The germline V and J ends were trimmed by 1 base and 0 bases, with 6 bases remaining between them. The CDR3 DNA is TGTGCCAGCAGCTTAGGGGCGATGAACACTGAAGCTTTCTTT. It translates to CASSLGAMNTEAFF.

The chain combines TRBV11-3 with TRBJ2-3; D remains ambiguous. Per the germline V gene, CDR1 is SGHNT and CDR2 is YENEEA. The V end lost 0 bases, the J end lost 9 bases, and 7 bases lay between the germline ends. This CDR3 spans 12 amino acids. The DNA for the CDR3 is TGTGCCAGCAGCTTAGACCCTGCGACGCAGTATTTT. This codes for CASSLDPATQYF.

The J gene is TRBJ1-2, the V gene TRBV11-2; a possible D gene is TRBD1 (5 bases). V was trimmed by 5 bases and J by 5 bases, leaving 18 bases between them. Germline CDR1 SGHAT, CDR2 FQNNGV. The CDR3 spans 15 residues. CDR3 in amino acids: CASSPPGADYYGYTF. Written as DNA, the CDR3 is TGTGCCAGCAGCCCCCCTGGGGCGGACTATTATGGCTACACCTTC.

The J gene is TRBJ2-4, the V gene TRBV7-2; 11 bases agree with TRBD2. Germline assignment: CDR1 SGHTA and CDR2 FQGNSA. Germline trimming cut 4 bases from V and 1 base from J; bases unmatched to any gene: 6. The CDR3 extends over 17 amino acids. CDR3 nucleotides: TGTGCCAGCAGCTCTTCGGGACTAGCGGATGCCAAAAACATTCAGTACTTC. This codes for CASSSSGLADAKNIQYF.

The chain joins TRBV3-1 (or the pseudogene TRBV3-2) to TRBJ1-1; TRBD1 agrees at 7 bases. This CDR3 has 14 amino acids. The germline gives CDR1 LGHDT, CDR2 YNNKEL (reference sequence). With 3 bases clipped from V and 5 bases from J, the junction kept 6 bases outside the gene matches. CDR3 DNA sequence: TGTGCCAGCAGCCAGGCAGACAGGGTAACTGAAGCTTTCTTT. This codes for CASSQADRVTEAFF.

The rearrangement joins TRBV28 to TRBJ2-2, with D possibly being TRBD1 (8 bases). Germline V lookup: CDR1 MDHEN, CDR2 SYDVKM. Between the trimmed V and J ends, which lost 5 bases and 6 bases, there was a span of 19 bases. This CDR3 is 16 amino acids long. CDR3: CASSTGGDTPSGELFF. The CDR3 DNA reads as TGTGCCAGCAGTACAGGGGGGGATACGCCATCCGGGGAGCTGTTTTTT. Drawing the rest from reference TRBV28 and TRBJ2-2, the complete variable domain is DVKVTQSSRYLVKRTGEKVFLECVQDMDHENMFWYRQDPGLGLRLIYFSYDVKMKEKGDIPEGYSVSREKKERFSLILESASTNQTSMYLCASSTGGDTPSGELFFGEGSRLTVL.

Only a few counts were recorded for this clone. This chain uses TRBV7-9 with TRBJ1-5; the D is unclear. Germline CDR1 SEHNR, CDR2 FQNEAQ (reference sequence). The CDR3 extends over 12 amino acids. V was trimmed by 5 bases and J by 1 base, leaving 3 bases between them. CDR3 protein: CASSESNQPQHF. DNA for the CDR3: TGTGCCAGCAGCGAGAGCAATCAGCCCCAGCATTTT.

This chain joins TRBV19 and TRBJ2-4, with D perhaps matching TRBD2 (5 bases). Germline lookup yields CDR1 LNHDA and CDR2 SQIVND (reference sequence). This CDR3 region has 13 residues. The germline V and J ends were trimmed by 5 bases and 8 bases, with 13 bases remaining between them. This chain's CDR3 is CASSSRSGDIQYF. In DNA, the CDR3 is TGTGCCAGTAGTTCCCGGTCCGGGGACATTCAGTACTTC.

CDR3 nucleotides: TGCGCCAGCAGCCAAGAGCTAGGCCGTCCTGGAAACACCATATATTTT. Encoded protein: CASSQELGRPGNTIYF. The chain has TRBV4-1 and TRBJ1-3, with no clear D. The CDR3 length is 16 residues. In germline, CDR1 is MGHRA, CDR2 YSYEKL. V shed 0 bases and J shed 2 bases, with 11 bases lying between them.

This chain uses TRBV28 with TRBJ1-5; a possible D gene is TRBD1 (5 bases). Per the germline V gene, CDR1 is MDHEN and CDR2 is SYDVKM. Trimming cost V 5 bases and J 5 bases, with 13 bases left between them. The CDR3 spans 14 residues. The CDR3 here is CASSPFLQDQPQHF. DNA of the CDR3: TGTGCCAGCAGTCCGTTCTTACAGGATCAGCCCCAGCATTTT. Supplemented by reference TRBV28 and TRBJ1-5, the full variable domain reads DVKVTQSSRYLVKRTGEKVFLECVQDMDHENMFWYRQDPGLGLRLIYFSYDVKMKEKGDIPEGYSVSREKKERFSLILESASTNQTSMYLCASSPFLQDQPQHFGDGTRLSIL.

The rearrangement joins TRBV18 to TRBJ1-6, with TRBD1 identical over 11 bases. Germline CDR1 KGHSH, CDR2 LQKENI. The CDR3 is made up of 16 amino acids. The J segment lost 7 bases and the V segment lost 1 base, leaving 3 bases of the junction unmatched. The CDR3 here is CASSPRDRGRNSPLHF. CDR3 nucleotide sequence: TGTGCCAGCTCACCACGGGACAGGGGGAGAAATTCACCCCTCCACTTT.

The V gene is TRBV25-1, the J gene TRBJ1-4, with 7 bases aligning to TRBD1. In germline, CDR1 is MGHDK, CDR2 SYGVNS. The CDR3 length is 18 residues. After removal of 0 bases from V and 5 bases from J, the junction contained 12 bases not matched to a gene. CDR3 loop: CASSEYASSTGRNEKLFF. The CDR3 nucleotides read TGTGCCAGCAGTGAATACGCCTCCTCGACAGGGAGGAATGAAAAACTGTTTTTT.

A few counts support this clone. This chain joins TRBV4-2 and TRBJ1-4; D might be TRBD1 (6 bases). Trimming left V 0 bases short and J 4 bases short, with 12 bases between. Germline V gene data show CDR1 as LGHNA and CDR2 as YNFKEQ. This CDR3 comprises 16 residues. The CDR3 loop is CASSQEVGGSNEKLFF. The CDR3 DNA sequence: TGTGCCAGCAGCCAAGAAGTAGGGGGAAGTAATGAAAAACTGTTTTTT.

CDR3 sequence reads: CASSPGQRGELFF. The CDR3 nucleotides are TGTGCCAGCAGCCCTGGACAGCGAGGGGAGCTGTTTTTT. The chain is built from TRBV7-3 and TRBJ2-2; tentative D call: TRBD1 (6 bases). Per germline, CDR1 SGHTA and CDR2 FQGTGA. The CDR3 is 13 amino acids. Trimming shortened V by 5 bases and J by 8 bases, and 12 bases separated the two germline ends.

The chain couples TRBV5-6 to TRBJ1-5; a possible D gene is TRBD1 (5 bases). The CDR3 has 13 amino acids. The germline V gene encodes CDR1 SGHDT and CDR2 YYEEEE. Trimming removed 2 bases at V and 5 bases at J, with 8 bases between. The CDR3 reads CASSLAGHQPQHF. CDR3 in DNA: TGTGCCAGCAGCTTAGCGGGGCATCAGCCCCAGCATTTT. The full variable domain, rest sourced from reference TRBV5-6 and TRBJ1-5, is DAGVTQSPTHLIKTRGQQVTLRCSPKSGHDTVSWYQQALGQGPQFIFQYYEEEERQRGNFPDRFSGHQFPNYSSELNVNALLLGDSALYLCASSLAGHQPQHFGDGTRLSIL.

This chain connects TRBV5-8 to TRBJ1-3; 9 bases align to TRBD1. CDR3 size: 15 residues. CDR1 SGHTS and CDR2 YDEGEE come from the germline V gene. V shed 3 bases and J 2 bases; nucleotides not matched to a gene: 3. For the CDR3, the DNA is TGTGCCAGCAGCTGGGGGACAGGGACTGGAAACACCATATATTTT. Translating gives CASSWGTGTGNTIYF. The complete variable domain, with remaining parts taken from reference TRBV5-8 and TRBJ1-3, reads EAGVTQSPTHLIKTRGQQATLRCSPISGHTSVYWYQQALGLGLQFLLWYDEGEERNRGNFPPRFSGRQFPNYSSELNVNALELEDSALYLCASSWGTGTGNTIYFGEGSWLTVV.